The next 10 T cell receptor beta chains were all read from a single sample in a study of control samples from healthy donors and cancer patients. Libraries were prepared by immunoSEQ multiplex PCR; TCRdb keeps only in-frame clonotypes and omits some of them. The top ten hold around 5% of the sample, which has roughly 170,000 clones, about 91% seen once. The specimen was blood. These receptor sequences come from a woman younger than 45 in good health.

The J gene is TRBJ2-7, the V gene TRBV7-9; the match to TRBD2 covers 8 bases. Per the germline V gene, CDR1 is SEHNR and CDR2 is FQNEAQ (reference sequence). The CDR3 sequence is 13 residues long. J was trimmed by 6 bases and V by 5 bases; bases with no gene match: 6. CDR3 residues: CASSPGGQTEQYV. The DNA for the CDR3 is TGTGCCAGCAGCCCGGGAGGGCAGACCGAGCAGTACGTC.

The chain recombines TRBV6-1 with TRBJ1-1; D not resolved. The CDR3 runs 13 residues. The germline V gene encodes CDR1 MNHNS and CDR2 SASEGT. V was pared by 1 base and J by 4 bases, with 7 bases between. The CDR3, as DNA: TGTGCCAGCAGTGAAGGGGTGCGCACTGAAGCTTTCTTT. Its translation is CASSEGVRTEAFF.

This chain uses TRBV28 with TRBJ1-2; the match to TRBD1 covers 9 bases. The CDR3 extends over 15 amino acids. With V trimmed by 5 bases and J by 8 bases, 12 bases remained unmatched. Germline CDR1 reads MDHEN; CDR2 reads SYDVKM. CDR3 residues: CASSRTAGTGKGYTF. In nucleotides, the CDR3 is TGTGCCAGCAGTCGTACGGCCGGGACAGGGAAAGGCTACACCTTC.

The CDR3 sequence: CASTKGELAKNIQYF. The DNA for the CDR3 is TGTGCCAGTACCAAGGGAGAGTTAGCCAAAAACATTCAGTACTTC. This rearrangement joins TRBV19 to TRBJ2-4, with D perhaps matching TRBD2 (5 bases). The CDR3 extends over 15 amino acids. The V gene lost 7 bases and the J gene lost 0 bases, with 13 bases spanning the gap. Germline V gene data show CDR1 as LNHDA and CDR2 as SQIVND (reference sequence).

This chain links TRBV6-5 with TRBJ1-2; tentative D call: TRBD1 (5 bases). The CDR3 spans 13 residues. V was trimmed by 6 bases and J by 4 bases, leaving 12 bases between them. Germline CDR1 reads MNHEY; CDR2 reads SVGAGI. CDR3 region: CASRGELIYGYTF. CDR3 in DNA: TGTGCCAGCAGGGGGGAGCTAATCTATGGCTACACCTTC.

The chain is built from TRBV30 and TRBJ2-1, with D unresolved. V was cut by 1 base and J by 8 bases, with 9 bases left in between. The CDR3 loop spans 12 amino acids. Germline-derived CDR1 and CDR2 are GTSNPN and SVGIG (reference sequence). The CDR3 sequence is CAWSDLGDEQFF. CDR3 nucleotides: TGTGCCTGGAGTGATCTTGGGGATGAGCAGTTCTTC.

V is TRBV10-3 and J is TRBJ1-3; 8 bases are a match to TRBD1. The germline V gene encodes CDR1 ENHRY and CDR2 SYGVKD. V lost 6 bases to trimming and J lost 2 bases; unmatched junction nucleotides: 3. The CDR3 extends over 14 amino acids. The CDR3 DNA sequence: TGTGCCATCAGGACGACAGGGGCTGGAAACACCATATATTTT. It encodes CAIRTTGAGNTIYF.

This chain joins TRBV6-6 and TRBJ1-6; maybe TRBD1 (5 bases). Germline CDR1 MNHNY, CDR2 SVGAGI (reference sequence). There are 15 residues in the CDR3. V was cut by 4 bases and J by 7 bases, with 14 bases left in between. CDR3 amino acids: CASSSGTLWNSPLHF. CDR3 nucleotides: TGTGCCAGCAGTTCCGGGACCCTCTGGAATTCACCCCTCCACTTT.

The chain recombines TRBV5-5 with TRBJ2-7, with 7 bases fitting TRBD1. The V gene end was trimmed by 4 bases and the J gene end by 6 bases; junction bases not matched to a gene: 10. Germline CDR1 is SGHKS and CDR2 is YYEKEE (reference sequence). This CDR3 is 14 amino acids long. The DNA for the CDR3 is TGTGCCAGCAGCGACGGAGACAGGGTACCCGAGCAGTACGTC. It encodes CASSDGDRVPEQYV.

This clone came up a few times. The V call is TRBV7-2, the J call TRBJ1-1, with TRBD1 as a possible D gene (6 bases). The V gene's germline CDR1 is SGHTA and CDR2 FQGNSA. The CDR3 runs to 15 residues. V was clipped by 3 bases and J by 0 bases, with 11 bases between them. CDR3 DNA sequence: TGTGCCAGCAGCTTCTCGACAGGAATGAACACTGAAGCTTTCTTT. Translated, it gives CASSFSTGMNTEAFF.